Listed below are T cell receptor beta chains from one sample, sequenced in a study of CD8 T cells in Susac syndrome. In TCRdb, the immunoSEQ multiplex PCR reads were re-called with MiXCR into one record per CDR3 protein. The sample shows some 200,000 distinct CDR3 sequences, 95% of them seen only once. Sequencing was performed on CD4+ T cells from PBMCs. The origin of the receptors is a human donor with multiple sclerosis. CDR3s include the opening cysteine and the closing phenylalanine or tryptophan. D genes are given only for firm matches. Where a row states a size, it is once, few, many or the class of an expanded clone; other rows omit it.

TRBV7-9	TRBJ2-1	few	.	CASSRANEQFF	TGTGCCAGCAGTCGGGCCAATGAGCAGTTCTTC
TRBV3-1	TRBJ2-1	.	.	CASSLWLHNEQFF	TGTGCCAGCAGCCTTTGGCTACACAATGAGCAGTTCTTC
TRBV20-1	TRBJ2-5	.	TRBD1	CSASTGARETQYF	TGCAGTGCAAGCACAGGGGCACGAGAGACCCAGTACTTC
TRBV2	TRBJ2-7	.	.	CASSVQGSYEQYF	TGTGCCAGCAGTGTCCAGGGCTCCTACGAGCAGTACTTC
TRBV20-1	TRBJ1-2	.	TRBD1	CSAPDRVYGYTF	TGCAGTGCCCCCGACAGGGTTTATGGCTACACCTTC
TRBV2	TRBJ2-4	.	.	CASSIDPKNIQYF	TGTGCCAGCAGCATCGATCCCAAAAACATTCAGTACTTC
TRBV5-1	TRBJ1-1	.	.	CASNLGSNTEAFF	TGCGCCAGCAATCTGGGCTCGAACACTGAAGCTTTCTTT
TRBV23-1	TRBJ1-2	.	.	CASSQSLAGKHYGYTF	TGCGCCAGCAGTCAATCTTTAGCGGGTAAACACTATGGCTACACCTTC
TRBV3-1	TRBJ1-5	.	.	CASSQDGKTNQPQHF	TGTGCCAGCAGCCAAGATGGCAAGACCAATCAGCCCCAGCATTTT
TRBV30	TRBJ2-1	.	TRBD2	CALTSGGYNEQFF	TGTGCGTTAACTAGCGGAGGTTACAATGAGCAGTTCTTC
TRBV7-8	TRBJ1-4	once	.	CASSRDSLGEKLFF	TGTGCCAGCAGTCGGGACTCCCTCGGGGAAAAACTGTTTTTT
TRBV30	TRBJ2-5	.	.	CAWSPRWVEWETQYF	TGTGCCTGGAGCCCTCGGTGGGTCGAGTGGGAGACCCAGTACTTC
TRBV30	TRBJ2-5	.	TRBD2	CAWNLGLAGKETQYF	TGTGCCTGGAACCTGGGACTAGCGGGAAAAGAGACCCAGTACTTC
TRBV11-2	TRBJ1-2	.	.	CASSPLETYGYGYTF	TGTGCCAGCAGCCCCTTGGAGACATATGGCTATGGCTACACCTTC
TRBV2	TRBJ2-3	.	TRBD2	CASSSSGTRRTDTQYF	TGTGCCAGCAGTTCTTCCGGGACTAGACGCACAGATACGCAGTATTTT
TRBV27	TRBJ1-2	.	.	CASSFRDSQGYTF	TGTGCCAGCAGTTTCAGAGACAGCCAAGGCTACACCTTC
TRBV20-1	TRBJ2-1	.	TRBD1	CSARGQGSDEQFF	TGCAGTGCTAGGGGACAGGGAAGCGATGAGCAGTTCTTC
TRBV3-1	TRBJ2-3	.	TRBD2	CASRRGVSTDTQYF	TGTGCCAGCCGACGGGGGGTCAGCACAGATACGCAGTATTTT
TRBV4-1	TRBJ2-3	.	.	CASSQVKGPTDTQYF	TGCGCCAGCAGCCAAGTCAAGGGGCCGACAGATACGCAGTATTTT
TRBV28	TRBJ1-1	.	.	CASSWGGGRSTEAFF	TGTGCCAGCAGTTGGGGGGGAGGGAGGAGCACTGAAGCTTTCTTT
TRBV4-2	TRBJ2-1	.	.	CASSQAHAQRAYNEQFF	TGTGCCAGCAGCCAAGCCCATGCCCAGCGCGCCTACAATGAGCAGTTCTTC
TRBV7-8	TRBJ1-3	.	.	CASSPTLGGNTIYF	TGTGCCAGCAGCCCTACCCTGGGTGGAAACACCATATATTTT
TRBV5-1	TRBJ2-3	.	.	CASSLQTSTDTQYF	TGCGCCAGCAGCTTACAGACTAGCACAGATACGCAGTATTTT
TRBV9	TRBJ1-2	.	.	CASSATSDNYGYTF	TGTGCCAGCAGCGCCACTTCGGATAACTATGGCTACACCTTC
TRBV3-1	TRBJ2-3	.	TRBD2	CASSHRTSGGQYF	TGTGCCAGCAGCCACCGGACTAGCGGAGGGCAGTATTTT
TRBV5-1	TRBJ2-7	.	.	CASSRRVYYEQYF	TGCGCCAGCAGCAGACGAGTATACTACGAGCAGTACTTC
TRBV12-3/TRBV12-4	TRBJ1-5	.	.	CASSLTKNQPQHF	TGTGCCAGCAGTTTGACCAAAAATCAGCCCCAGCATTTT
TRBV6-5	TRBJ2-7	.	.	CASSRTEGYEQYF	TGTGCCAGCAGCCGAACTGAGGGCTACGAGCAGTACTTC
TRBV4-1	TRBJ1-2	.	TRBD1	CASSPEPDRGHGYTF	TGCGCCAGCAGCCCCGAACCGGACAGGGGGCATGGCTACACCTTC
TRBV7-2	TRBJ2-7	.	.	CASSLLPAGRNYEQYF	TGTGCCAGCAGCTTGTTACCTGCAGGGCGTAACTACGAGCAGTACTTC
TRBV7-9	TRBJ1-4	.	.	CASSSSHNEKLFF	TGTGCCAGCAGCTCCAGTCATAATGAAAAACTGTTTTTT
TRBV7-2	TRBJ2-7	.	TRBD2	CASSKGLAGGSSYEQYF	TGTGCCAGCAGCAAAGGACTAGCGGGGGGCTCTTCCTACGAGCAGTACTTC
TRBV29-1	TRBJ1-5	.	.	CSVGERGNNQPQHF	TGCAGCGTTGGGGAGCGAGGTAATAATCAGCCCCAGCATTTT
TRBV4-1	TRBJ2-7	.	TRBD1	CASSLIATGGGYEQYF	TGCGCCAGCAGCCTCATTGCGACAGGGGGTGGATACGAGCAGTACTTC
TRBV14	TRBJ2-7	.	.	CASSQVRGAEQYF	TGTGCCAGCAGCCAAGTCAGGGGTGCCGAGCAGTACTTC
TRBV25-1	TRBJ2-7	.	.	CASNPGSSYEQYF	TGTGCCAGCAACCCAGGATCGAGCTACGAGCAGTACTTC
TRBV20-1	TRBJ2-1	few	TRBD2	CSAIGLAGLYNEQFF	TGCAGTGCCATCGGACTAGCGGGCCTTTACAATGAGCAGTTCTTC
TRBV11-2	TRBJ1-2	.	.	CASSMKTWGYTF	TGTGCCAGCAGCATGAAAACGTGGGGCTACACCTTC
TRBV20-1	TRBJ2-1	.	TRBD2	CSAGAPRAGVAGDEQFF	TGCAGTGCCGGCGCGCCCCGAGCGGGGGTAGCGGGAGATGAGCAGTTCTTC
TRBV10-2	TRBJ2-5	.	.	CASSVGSNQETQYF	TGCGCCAGCAGTGTGGGATCTAACCAAGAGACCCAGTACTTC